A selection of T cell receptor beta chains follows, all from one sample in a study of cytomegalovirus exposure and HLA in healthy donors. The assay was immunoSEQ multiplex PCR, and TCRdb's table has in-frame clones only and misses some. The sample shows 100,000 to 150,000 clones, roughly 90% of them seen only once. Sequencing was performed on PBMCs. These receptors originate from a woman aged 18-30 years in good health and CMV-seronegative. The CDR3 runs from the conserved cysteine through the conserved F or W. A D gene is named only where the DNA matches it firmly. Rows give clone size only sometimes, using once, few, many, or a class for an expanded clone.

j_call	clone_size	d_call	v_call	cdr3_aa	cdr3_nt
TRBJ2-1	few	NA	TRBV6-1	CASSEALLSPDNEQFF	TGTGCCAGCAGTGAAGCGCTCCTCTCCCCGGACAATGAGCAGTTCTTC
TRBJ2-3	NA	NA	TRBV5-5	CASSRDSRGDTQYF	TGTGCCAGCAGTCGGGACTCCCGCGGAGATACGCAGTATTTT
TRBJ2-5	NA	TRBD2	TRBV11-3	CASSLALAGGEETQYF	TGTGCCAGCAGCTTAGCCCTAGCGGGTGGGGAAGAGACCCAGTACTTC
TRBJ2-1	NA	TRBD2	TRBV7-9	CASSSRTSEKDGNEQFF	TGTGCCAGCAGCTCTAGGACTAGCGAGAAGGACGGCAATGAGCAGTTCTTC
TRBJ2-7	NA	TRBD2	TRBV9	CASSPQAGVSYEQYF	TGTGCCAGCAGCCCCCAGGCGGGAGTGTCCTACGAGCAGTACTTC
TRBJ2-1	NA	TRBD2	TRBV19	CASIPIAGVQGEQFF	TGTGCCAGTATCCCCATAGCGGGAGTCCAGGGGGAGCAGTTCTTC
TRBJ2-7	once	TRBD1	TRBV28	CASSSGQTSYEQYF	TGTGCCAGCAGTTCGGGACAGACCTCCTACGAGCAGTACTTC
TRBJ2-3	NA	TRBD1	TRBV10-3	CATIPGQGTDTQYF	TGTGCCACTATCCCGGGACAGGGCACAGATACGCAGTATTTT
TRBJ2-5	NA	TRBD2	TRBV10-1	CARGERGLAIRETQYF	TGCGCCAGGGGGGAGAGGGGACTAGCTATCCGGGAGACCCAGTACTTC
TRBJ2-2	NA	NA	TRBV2	CASRVDANTGELFF	TGTGCCAGCCGGGTCGACGCGAACACCGGGGAGCTGTTTTTT
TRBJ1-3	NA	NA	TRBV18	CASSPVGYSSGNTIYF	TGTGCCAGCTCACCTGTCGGTTACAGCTCTGGAAACACCATATATTTT
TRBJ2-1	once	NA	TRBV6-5	CASSKGGGSYNEQFF	TGTGCCAGCAGCAAGGGAGGGGGGAGTTACAATGAGCAGTTCTTC
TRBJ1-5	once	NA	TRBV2	CASSEQDSNQPQHF	TGTGCCAGCAGTGAACAGGATAGCAATCAGCCCCAGCATTTT
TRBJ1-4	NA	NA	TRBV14	CASSHLRDTATNEKLFF	TGTGCCAGCAGCCACCTCAGGGACACAGCAACTAATGAAAAACTGTTTTTT
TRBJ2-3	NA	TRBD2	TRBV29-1	CSGILAETTDTQYF	TGCAGCGGTATACTAGCGGAGACCACAGATACGCAGTATTTT
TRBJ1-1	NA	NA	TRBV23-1	CAGGGPNFPEAFF	TGCGCCGGCGGGGGACCGAACTTCCCTGAAGCTTTCTTT
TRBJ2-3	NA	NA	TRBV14	CASSQDFAALTQYF	TGTGCCAGCAGCCAAGACTTTGCGGCTTTAACGCAGTATTTT
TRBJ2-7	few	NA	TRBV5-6	CASSSGWGDYEQYF	TGTGCCAGCAGCTCTGGTTGGGGCGACTACGAGCAGTACTTC
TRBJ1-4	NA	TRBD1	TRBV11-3	CASSQGQTAATNEKLFF	TGTGCCAGCAGCCAGGGACAGACCGCGGCAACTAATGAAAAACTGTTTTTT
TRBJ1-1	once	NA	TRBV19	CASKQGGTEAFF	TGTGCCTCAAAACAGGGAGGGACTGAAGCTTTCTTT
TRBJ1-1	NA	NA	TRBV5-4	CASSFRGTEAFF	TGTGCCAGCAGCTTTAGGGGCACTGAAGCTTTCTTT
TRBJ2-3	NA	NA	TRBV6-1	CASNQGNTDTQYF	TGTGCCAGCAACCAGGGGAACACAGATACGCAGTATTTT
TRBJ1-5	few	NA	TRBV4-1	CASSQEGASNQPQHF	TGCGCCAGCAGCCAAGAGGGGGCGAGCAATCAGCCCCAGCATTTT
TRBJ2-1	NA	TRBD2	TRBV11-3	CASSPPTSGAIAYNEQFF	TGTGCCAGCAGCCCCCCGACTAGCGGGGCCATAGCATACAATGAGCAGTTCTTC
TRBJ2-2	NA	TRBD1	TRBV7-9	CASSRVGQGHTGELFF	TGTGCCAGCAGTCGCGTGGGACAGGGGCACACCGGGGAGCTGTTTTTT
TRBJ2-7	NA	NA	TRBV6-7	CASSSETGSYEQYF	TGTGCCAGCAGTTCCGAGACAGGCTCCTACGAGCAGTACTTC
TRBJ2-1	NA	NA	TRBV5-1	CASSLGADFSYNEQFF	TGCGCCAGCAGCTTGGGGGCAGATTTCTCCTACAATGAGCAGTTCTTC